This TCR beta chain was captured in a study of shared clonotypes between healthy human individuals. Libraries were prepared by immunoSEQ multiplex PCR; TCRdb keeps only in-frame clonotypes and omits some of them. This repertoire shows about 1,500,000 clones, more than 95% found once; its top ten account for about 1%. This CDR3 region has 16 residues. Germline CDR1 reads SGDLS; CDR2 reads YYNGEE. Healthy HIV-negative adults without recent acute infections or vaccinations served as donors. About this clone: One end of the junction fails to match germline, which may point to a read error. Different DNA sequences within this sample yield the same CDR3.

This clonotype was obtained from a man younger than 40 in good health. The source material was naive CD4+ T cells sorted from blood. Subset indicated: CD45RA+ positively selected. The rearrangement joins TRBV9 to TRBJ2-2, with a weak D call TRBD2 (6 bases). The CDR3 is CASSDHRDWDTGELFF. The DNA of the CDR3 is TGTGCTAGCAGCGATCACCGGGACTGGGACACCGGGGAGCTGTTTTTT.